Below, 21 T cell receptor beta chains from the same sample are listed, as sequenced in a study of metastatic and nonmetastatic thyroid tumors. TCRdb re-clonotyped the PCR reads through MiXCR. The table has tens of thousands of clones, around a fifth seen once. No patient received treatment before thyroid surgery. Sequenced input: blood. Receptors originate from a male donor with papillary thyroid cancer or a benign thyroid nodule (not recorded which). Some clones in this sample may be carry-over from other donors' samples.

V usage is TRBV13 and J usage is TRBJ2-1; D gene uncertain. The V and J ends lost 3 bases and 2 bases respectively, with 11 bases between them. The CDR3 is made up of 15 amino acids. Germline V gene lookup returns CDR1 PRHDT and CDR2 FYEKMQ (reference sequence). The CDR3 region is CASSFYGPTYNEQFF. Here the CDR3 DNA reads TGTGCCAGCAGCTTCTACGGGCCTACCTACAATGAGCAGTTCTTC. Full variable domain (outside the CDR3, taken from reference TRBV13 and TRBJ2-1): AAGVIQSPRHLIKEKRETATLKCYPIPRHDTVYWYQQGPGQDPQFLISFYEKMQSDKGSIPDRFSAQQFSDYHSELNMSSLELGDSALYFCASSFYGPTYNEQFFGPGTRLTVL.

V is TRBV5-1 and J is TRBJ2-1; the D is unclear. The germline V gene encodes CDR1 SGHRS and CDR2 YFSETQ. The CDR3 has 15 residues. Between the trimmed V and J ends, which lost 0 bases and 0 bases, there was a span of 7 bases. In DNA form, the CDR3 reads TGCGCCAGCAGCTTGGGACCTTACTCCTACAATGAGCAGTTCTTC. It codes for CASSLGPYSYNEQFF. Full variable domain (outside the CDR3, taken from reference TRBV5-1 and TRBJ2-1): KAGVTQTPRYLIKTRGQQVTLSCSPISGHRSVSWYQQTPGQGLQFLFEYFSETQRNKGNFPGRFSGRQFSNSRSEMNVSTLELGDSALYLCASSLGPYSYNEQFFGPGTRLTVL.

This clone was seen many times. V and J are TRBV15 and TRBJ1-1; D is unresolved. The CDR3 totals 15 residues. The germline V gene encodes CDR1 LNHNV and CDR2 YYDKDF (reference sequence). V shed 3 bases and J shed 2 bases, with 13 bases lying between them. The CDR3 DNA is TGTGCCACCAGCAGTGACGCCGGAGCCAACACTGAAGCTTTCTTT. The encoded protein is CATSSDAGANTEAFF.

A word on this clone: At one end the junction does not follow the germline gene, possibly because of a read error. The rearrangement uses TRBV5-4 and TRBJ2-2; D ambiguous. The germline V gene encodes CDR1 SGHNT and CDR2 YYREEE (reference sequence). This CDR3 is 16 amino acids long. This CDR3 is CAISLEPSTYTGELFF. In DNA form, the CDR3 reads TGTGCCATCAGCTTGGAACCCTCCACGTACACCGGCGAGCTGTTTTTT.

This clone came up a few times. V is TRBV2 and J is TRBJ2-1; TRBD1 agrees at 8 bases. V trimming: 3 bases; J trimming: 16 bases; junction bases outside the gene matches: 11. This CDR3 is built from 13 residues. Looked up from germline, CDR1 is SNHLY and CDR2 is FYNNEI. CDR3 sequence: CASSDGIRQGSFF. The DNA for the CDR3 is TGTGCCAGCAGTGATGGCATTAGACAGGGGTCATTCTTC.

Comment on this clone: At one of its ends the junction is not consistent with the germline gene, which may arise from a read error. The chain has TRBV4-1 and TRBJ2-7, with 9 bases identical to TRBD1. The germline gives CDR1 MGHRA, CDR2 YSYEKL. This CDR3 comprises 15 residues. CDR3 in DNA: TGTGCCAGCAGCCAAGCCTGGACAGGGGAAGGGGAGCAGTACTTC. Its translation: CASSQAWTGEGEQYF.

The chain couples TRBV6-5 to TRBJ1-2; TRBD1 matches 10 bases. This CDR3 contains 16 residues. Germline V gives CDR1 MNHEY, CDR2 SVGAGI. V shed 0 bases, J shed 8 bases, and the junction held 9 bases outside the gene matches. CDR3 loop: CASSYSFGTGAPGYTF. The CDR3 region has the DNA TGTGCCAGCAGTTACTCGTTTGGGACAGGGGCTCCCGGCTACACCTTC.

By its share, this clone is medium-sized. The CDR3, as DNA: TGTGCCAGCAGAAACTCGGCTGGACTAGCGGGCAGGGGGCAGTTCTTC. The encoded protein is CASRNSAGLAGRGQFF. The V gene is TRBV6-5, the J gene TRBJ2-1; 11 bases agree with TRBD2. Germline CDR1 and CDR2: MNHEY and SVGAGI. The ends lost 6 bases at V and 12 bases at J; junction bases unmatched: 16. The CDR3 has 16 residues.

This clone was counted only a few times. The CDR3 protein is CASSDSAGEGTEAFF. In nucleotides, the CDR3 is TGTGCCAGCAGTGACTCGGCAGGGGAGGGTACTGAAGCTTTCTTT. The J gene is TRBJ1-1, the V gene TRBV6-4; perhaps TRBD1 as D (6 bases). Per germline, CDR1 MRHNA and CDR2 SNTAGT. The CDR3 runs 15 residues. Trimming pared 0 bases from V and 5 bases from J, leaving 13 bases between.

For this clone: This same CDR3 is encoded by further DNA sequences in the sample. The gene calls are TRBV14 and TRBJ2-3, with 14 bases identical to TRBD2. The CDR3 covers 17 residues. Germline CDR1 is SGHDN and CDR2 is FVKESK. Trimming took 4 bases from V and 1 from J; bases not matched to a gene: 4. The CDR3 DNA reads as TGTGCCAGCAGCCCACCGGGACTAGCGGGAGGCACAGATACGCAGTATTTT. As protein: CASSPPGLAGGTDTQYF.

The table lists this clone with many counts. The CDR3 DNA reads as TGTGCCAGCAGCCGAGACCGGTCGGGTCAGCCCCAGCATTTT. Amino acids: CASSRDRSGQPQHF. The chain has TRBV7-2 and TRBJ1-5; D remains ambiguous. This CDR3 contains 14 residues. The germline V gene encodes CDR1 SGHTA and CDR2 FQGNSA. V was trimmed by 5 bases and J by 6 bases, leaving 14 bases between them.

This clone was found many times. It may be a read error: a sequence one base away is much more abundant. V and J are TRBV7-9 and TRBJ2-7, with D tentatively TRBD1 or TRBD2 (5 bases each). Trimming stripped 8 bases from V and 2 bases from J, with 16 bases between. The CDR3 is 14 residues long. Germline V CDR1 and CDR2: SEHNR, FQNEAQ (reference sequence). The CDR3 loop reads CASGPTGTTYEQYF. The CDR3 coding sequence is TGTGCCAGCGGCCCCACCGGGACCACCTACGAGCAGTACTTC. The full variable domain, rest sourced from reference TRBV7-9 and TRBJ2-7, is DTGVSQNPRHKITKRGQNVTFRCDPISEHNRLYWYRQTLGQGPEFLTYFQNEAQLEKSRLLSDRFSAERPKGSFSTLEIQRTEQGDSAMYLCASGPTGTTYEQYFGPGTRLTVT.

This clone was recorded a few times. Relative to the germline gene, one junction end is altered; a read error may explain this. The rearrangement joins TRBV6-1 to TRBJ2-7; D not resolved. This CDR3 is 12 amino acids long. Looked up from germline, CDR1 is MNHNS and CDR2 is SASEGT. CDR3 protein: CASRQNSYDQCF. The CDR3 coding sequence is TGTGCCAGCAGACAGAACTCCTACGATCAGTGCTTC.

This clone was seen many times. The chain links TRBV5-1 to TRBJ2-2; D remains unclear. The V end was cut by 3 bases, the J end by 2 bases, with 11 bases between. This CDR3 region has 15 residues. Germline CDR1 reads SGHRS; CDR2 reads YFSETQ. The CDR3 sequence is CASSSDLRNTGELFF. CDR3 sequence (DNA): TGCGCCAGCAGCTCGGATTTACGTAACACCGGGGAGCTGTTTTTT.

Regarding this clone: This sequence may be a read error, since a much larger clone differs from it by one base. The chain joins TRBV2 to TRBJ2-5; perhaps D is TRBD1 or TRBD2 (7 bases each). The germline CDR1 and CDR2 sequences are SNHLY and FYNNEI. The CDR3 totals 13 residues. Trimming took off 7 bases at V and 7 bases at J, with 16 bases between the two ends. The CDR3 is CASIGRGRGTQYF. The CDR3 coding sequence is TGTGCCAGCATAGGGAGGGGGCGGGGGACCCAGTACTTC.

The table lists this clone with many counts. CDR3: CAWSEIRTGYSYTF. In DNA form, the CDR3 reads TGTGCCTGGAGTGAAATCCGGACAGGGTACAGCTACACCTTC. V and J are TRBV30 and TRBJ1-2, with 8 bases lining up with TRBD1. The CDR3 totals 14 residues. The J segment lost 9 bases and the V segment lost 1 base, leaving 10 bases of the junction unmatched. CDR1 and CDR2 (germline): GTSNPN, SVGIG (reference sequence).

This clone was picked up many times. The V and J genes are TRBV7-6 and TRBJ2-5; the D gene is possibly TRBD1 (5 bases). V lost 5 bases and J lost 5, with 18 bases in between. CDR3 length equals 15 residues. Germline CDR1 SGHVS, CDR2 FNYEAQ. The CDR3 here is CASSPAGAGIETQYF. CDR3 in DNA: TGTGCCAGCAGCCCCGCCGGTGCAGGGATCGAGACCCAGTACTTC.

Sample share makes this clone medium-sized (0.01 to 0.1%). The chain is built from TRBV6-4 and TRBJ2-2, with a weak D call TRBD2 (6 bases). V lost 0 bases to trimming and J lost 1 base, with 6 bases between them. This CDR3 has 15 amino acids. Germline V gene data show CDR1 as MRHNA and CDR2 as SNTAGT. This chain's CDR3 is CASSDSSGNTGELFF. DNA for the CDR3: TGTGCCAGCAGTGACTCTAGCGGGAACACCGGGGAGCTGTTTTTT.

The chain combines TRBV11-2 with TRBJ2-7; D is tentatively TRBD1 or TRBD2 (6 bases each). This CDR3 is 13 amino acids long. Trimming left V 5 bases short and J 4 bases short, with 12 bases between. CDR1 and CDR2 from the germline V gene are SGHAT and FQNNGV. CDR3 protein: CASSTEGGYEQYF. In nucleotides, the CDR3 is TGTGCCAGCAGCACAGAGGGGGGATACGAGCAGTACTTC.

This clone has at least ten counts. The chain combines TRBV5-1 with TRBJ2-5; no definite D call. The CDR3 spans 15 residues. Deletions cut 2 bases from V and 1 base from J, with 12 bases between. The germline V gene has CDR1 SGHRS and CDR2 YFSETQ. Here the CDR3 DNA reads TGCGCCAGCAGCTTATCCCAGGCATTCCAAGAGACCCAGTACTTC. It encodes CASSLSQAFQETQYF.

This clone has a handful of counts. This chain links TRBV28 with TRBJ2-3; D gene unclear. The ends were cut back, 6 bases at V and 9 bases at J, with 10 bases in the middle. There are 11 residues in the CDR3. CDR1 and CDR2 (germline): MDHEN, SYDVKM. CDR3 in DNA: TGTGCCAGCAGCGTGGGTAGCACGCAGTATTTT. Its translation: CASSVGSTQYF.